This TCR beta chain was recorded in a study of OX40 agonist ivuxolimab in advanced cancers. Germline CDR1 reads SNHLY; CDR2 reads FYNNEI. V dropped 2 bases and J dropped 0 bases, with 17 bases sitting between them. The length of the CDR3 is 18 residues. Repertoires were generated with immunoSEQ multiplex PCR, while TCRdb's copy carries only in-frame clones and drops some. The sample carries 100,000 to 140,000 clones, around 90% recorded once. This clone was counted once. The specimen was CD4+ or CD8+ T cells sorted from blood, collected in a trial of the OX40 agonist ivuxolimab. The chain is built from TRBV2 and TRBJ2-4; possible D gene TRBD2, 6 bases. The clonotype was recovered from an adult with an advanced solid tumor such as melanoma, head and neck, liver or kidney cancer. The CDR3 loop reads CASSEPPGLAIAKNIQYF. Here the CDR3 DNA reads TGTGCCAGCAGTGAACCTCCGGGACTTGCTATAGCCAAAAACATTCAGTACTTC.